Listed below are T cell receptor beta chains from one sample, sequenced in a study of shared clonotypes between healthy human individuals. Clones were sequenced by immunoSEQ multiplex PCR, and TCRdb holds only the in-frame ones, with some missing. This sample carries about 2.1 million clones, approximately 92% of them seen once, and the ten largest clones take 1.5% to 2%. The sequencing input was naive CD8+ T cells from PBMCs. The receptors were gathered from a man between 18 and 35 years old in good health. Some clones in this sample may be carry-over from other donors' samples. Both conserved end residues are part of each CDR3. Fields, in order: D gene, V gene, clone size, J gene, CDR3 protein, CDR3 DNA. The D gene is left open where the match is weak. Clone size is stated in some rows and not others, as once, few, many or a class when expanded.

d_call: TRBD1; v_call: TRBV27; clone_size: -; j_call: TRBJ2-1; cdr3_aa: CASRDRSYNEQFF; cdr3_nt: TGTGCCAGCCGGGACAGGTCCTACAATGAGCAGTTCTTC
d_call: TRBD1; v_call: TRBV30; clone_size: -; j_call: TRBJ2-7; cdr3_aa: CAWSIGTATYEQYF; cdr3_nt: TGTGCCTGGAGTATTGGGACAGCAACCTACGAGCAGTACTTC
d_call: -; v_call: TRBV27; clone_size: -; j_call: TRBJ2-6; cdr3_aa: CASSPWDSGANVLTF; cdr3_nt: TGTGCCAGCAGTCCGTGGGACTCTGGGGCCAACGTCCTGACTTTC
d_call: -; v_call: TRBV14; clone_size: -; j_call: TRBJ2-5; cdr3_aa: CASSVVIRETQYF; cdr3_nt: TGTGCCAGCAGCGTAGTAATCCGAGAGACCCAGTACTTC
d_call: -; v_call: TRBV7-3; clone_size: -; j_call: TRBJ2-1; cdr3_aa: CASSLRSARADNNEQFF; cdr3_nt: TGTGCCAGCAGTCTGAGGTCGGCCAGGGCGGATAACAATGAGCAGTTCTTC
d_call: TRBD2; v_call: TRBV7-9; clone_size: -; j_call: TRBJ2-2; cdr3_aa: CASSPNVLAGVPAGELFF; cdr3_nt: TGTGCCAGCAGCCCTAACGTCCTAGCGGGAGTGCCGGCCGGGGAGCTGTTTTTT
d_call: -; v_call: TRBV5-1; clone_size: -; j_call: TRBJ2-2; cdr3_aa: CASTFLGDNTGELFF; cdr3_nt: TGCGCCAGCACCTTTTTGGGAGATAACACCGGGGAGCTGTTTTTT
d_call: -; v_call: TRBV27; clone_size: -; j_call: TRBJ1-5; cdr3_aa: CASSLRGADQPQHF; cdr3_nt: TGTGCCAGCAGTTTGCGGGGGGCGGATCAGCCCCAGCATTTT
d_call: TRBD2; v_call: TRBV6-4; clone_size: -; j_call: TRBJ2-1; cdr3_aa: CASRLSGDSYNEQFF; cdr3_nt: TGTGCCAGCAGACTTAGCGGGGACTCCTACAATGAGCAGTTCTTC
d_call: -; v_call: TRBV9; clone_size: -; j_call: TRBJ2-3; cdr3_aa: CASSAWLGSTDTQYF; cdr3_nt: TGTGCCAGCAGCGCATGGTTGGGTAGCACAGATACGCAGTATTTT
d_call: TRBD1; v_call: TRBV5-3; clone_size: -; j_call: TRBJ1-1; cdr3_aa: CARSLRLRGKTEAFF; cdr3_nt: TGTGCCAGAAGCTTAAGGCTCAGGGGGAAGACTGAAGCTTTCTTT
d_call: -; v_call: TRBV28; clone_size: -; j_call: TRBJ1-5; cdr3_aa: CASSWGNQPQHF; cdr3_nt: TGTGCCAGCAGTTGGGGGAATCAGCCCCAGCATTTT
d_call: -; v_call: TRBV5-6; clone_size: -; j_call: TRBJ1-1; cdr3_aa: CASSLESIPMNTEAFF; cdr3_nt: TGTGCCAGCAGCTTGGAGTCTATCCCCATGAACACTGAAGCTTTCTTT
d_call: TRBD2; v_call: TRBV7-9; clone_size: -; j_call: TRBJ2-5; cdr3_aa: CASSLWLAGTKETQYF; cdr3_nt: TGTGCCAGCAGCTTATGGCTAGCGGGTACCAAAGAGACCCAGTACTTC
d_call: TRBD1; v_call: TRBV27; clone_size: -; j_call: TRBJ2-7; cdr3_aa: CASSLSPGTGGAYEQYF; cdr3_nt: TGTGCCAGCAGTTTATCGCCGGGGACAGGGGGTGCCTACGAGCAGTACTTC
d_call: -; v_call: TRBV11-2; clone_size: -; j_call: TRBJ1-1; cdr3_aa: CASSLTFQNTEAFF; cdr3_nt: TGTGCCAGCAGCTTGACATTTCAGAACACTGAAGCTTTCTTT
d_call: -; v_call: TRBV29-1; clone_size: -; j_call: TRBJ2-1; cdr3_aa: CSVKKGEQFF; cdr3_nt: TGCAGCGTTAAGAAGGGTGAGCAGTTCTTC
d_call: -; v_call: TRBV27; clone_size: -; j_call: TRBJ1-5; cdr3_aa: CASSNGGSNQPQHF; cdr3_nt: TGTGCCAGCTCAAACGGGGGAAGCAATCAGCCCCAGCATTTT
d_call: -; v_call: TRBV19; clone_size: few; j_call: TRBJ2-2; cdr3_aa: CASSIYSGLSGTGELFF; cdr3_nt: TGTGCCAGTAGTATTTATAGCGGCCTGAGCGGCACCGGGGAGCTGTTTTTT
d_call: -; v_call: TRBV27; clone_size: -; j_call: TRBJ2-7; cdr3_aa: CASSLSSPGQQYF; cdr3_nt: TGTGCCAGCAGTTTATCGAGTCCGGGGCAGCAGTACTTC
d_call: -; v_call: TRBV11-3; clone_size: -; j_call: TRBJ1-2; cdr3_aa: CASRFIQVPGAIYGYTF; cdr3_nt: TGTGCCAGCAGATTTATACAGGTACCCGGCGCGATCTATGGCTACACCTTC
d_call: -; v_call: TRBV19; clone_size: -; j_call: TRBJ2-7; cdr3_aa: CASSIGPGPGYEQYF; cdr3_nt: TGTGCCAGTAGTATCGGCCCAGGCCCGGGTTATGAGCAGTACTTC
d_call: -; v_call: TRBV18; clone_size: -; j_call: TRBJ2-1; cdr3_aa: CASSPVGNEQFF; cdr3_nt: TGTGCCAGCTCACCAGTGGGGAATGAGCAGTTCTTC
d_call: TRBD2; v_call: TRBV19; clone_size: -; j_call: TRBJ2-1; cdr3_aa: CASSPGSGRDYNEQFF; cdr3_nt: TGTGCCAGTAGTCCAGGTAGCGGGAGAGATTACAATGAGCAGTTCTTC
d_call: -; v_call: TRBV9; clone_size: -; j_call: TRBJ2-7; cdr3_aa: CASSVGTISYEQYF; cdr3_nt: TGTGCCAGCAGCGTAGGGACTATCTCCTACGAGCAGTACTTC
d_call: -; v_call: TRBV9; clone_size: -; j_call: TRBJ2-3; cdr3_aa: CASSVEPGVGTDTQYF; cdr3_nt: TGTGCCAGCAGCGTAGAGCCGGGAGTAGGGACAGATACGCAGTATTTT
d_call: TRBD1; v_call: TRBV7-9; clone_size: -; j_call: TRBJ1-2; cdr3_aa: CASSLLWQGADYGYTF; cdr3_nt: TGTGCCAGCAGCTTACTTTGGCAGGGGGCAGACTATGGCTACACCTTC
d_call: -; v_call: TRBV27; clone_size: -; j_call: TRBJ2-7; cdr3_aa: CASSLFGGGIYEQYF; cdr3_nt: TGTGCCAGCAGTTTGTTTGGAGGGGGCATCTACGAGCAGTACTTC
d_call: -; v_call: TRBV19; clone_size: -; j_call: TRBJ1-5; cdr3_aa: CASGHLDSNQPQHF; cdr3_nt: TGTGCCAGTGGACACCTAGATAGCAATCAGCCCCAGCATTTT
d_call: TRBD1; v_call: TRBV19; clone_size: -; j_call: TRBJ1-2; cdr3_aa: CASSPWTGINYGYTF; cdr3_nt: TGTGCCAGTAGTCCCTGGACAGGAATTAACTATGGCTACACCTTC
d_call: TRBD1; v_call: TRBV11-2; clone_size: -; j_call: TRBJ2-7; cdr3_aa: CASSFVDRPPQNF; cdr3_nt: TGTGCCAGCAGCTTCGTGGACAGGCCACCCCAGAACTTC
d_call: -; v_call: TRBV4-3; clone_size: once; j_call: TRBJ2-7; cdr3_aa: CASSSGLSYEQYF; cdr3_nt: TGCGCCAGCAGCTCCGGTTTGTCCTACGAGCAGTACTTC
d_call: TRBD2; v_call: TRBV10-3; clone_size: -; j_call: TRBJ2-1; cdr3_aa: CAITELAKYYNEQFF; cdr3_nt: TGTGCCATCACCGAACTAGCGAAATACTACAATGAGCAGTTCTTC
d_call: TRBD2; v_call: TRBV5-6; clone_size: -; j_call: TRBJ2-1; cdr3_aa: CASSLQRELGNEQFF; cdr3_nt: TGTGCCAGCAGCTTACAGCGGGAGCTGGGAAATGAGCAGTTCTTC
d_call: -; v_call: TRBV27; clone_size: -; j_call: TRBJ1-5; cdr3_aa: CASSLRGHLNQPQHF; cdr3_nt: TGTGCCAGCAGTTTACGAGGACATCTCAATCAGCCCCAGCATTTT